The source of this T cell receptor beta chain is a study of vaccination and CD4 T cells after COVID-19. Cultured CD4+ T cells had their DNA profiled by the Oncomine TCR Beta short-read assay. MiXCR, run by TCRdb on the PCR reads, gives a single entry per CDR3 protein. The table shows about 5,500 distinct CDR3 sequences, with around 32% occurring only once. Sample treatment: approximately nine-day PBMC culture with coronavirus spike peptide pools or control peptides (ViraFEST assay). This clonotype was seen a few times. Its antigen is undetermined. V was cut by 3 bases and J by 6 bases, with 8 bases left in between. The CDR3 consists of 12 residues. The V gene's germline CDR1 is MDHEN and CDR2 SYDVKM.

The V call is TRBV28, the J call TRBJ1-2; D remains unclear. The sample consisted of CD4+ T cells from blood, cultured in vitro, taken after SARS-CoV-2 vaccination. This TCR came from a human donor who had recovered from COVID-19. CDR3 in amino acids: CASSLGSHGYTF. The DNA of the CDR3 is TGTGCCAGCAGTTTGGGCAGCCATGGCTACACCTTC.